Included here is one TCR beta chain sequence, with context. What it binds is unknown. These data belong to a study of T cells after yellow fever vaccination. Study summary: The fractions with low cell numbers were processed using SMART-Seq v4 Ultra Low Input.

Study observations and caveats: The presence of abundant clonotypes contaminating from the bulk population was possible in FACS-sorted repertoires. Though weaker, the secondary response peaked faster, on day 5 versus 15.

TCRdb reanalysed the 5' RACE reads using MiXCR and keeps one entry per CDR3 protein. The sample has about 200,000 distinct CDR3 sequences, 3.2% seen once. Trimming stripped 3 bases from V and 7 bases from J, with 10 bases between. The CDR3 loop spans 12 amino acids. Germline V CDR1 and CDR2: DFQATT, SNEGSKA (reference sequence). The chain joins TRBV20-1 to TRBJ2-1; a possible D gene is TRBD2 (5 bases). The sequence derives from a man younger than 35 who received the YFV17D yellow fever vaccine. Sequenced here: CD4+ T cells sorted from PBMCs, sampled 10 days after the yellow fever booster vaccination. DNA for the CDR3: TGCAGTGCTAGCTTACTAGGGAATGAGCAGTTCTTC. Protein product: CSASLLGNEQFF.